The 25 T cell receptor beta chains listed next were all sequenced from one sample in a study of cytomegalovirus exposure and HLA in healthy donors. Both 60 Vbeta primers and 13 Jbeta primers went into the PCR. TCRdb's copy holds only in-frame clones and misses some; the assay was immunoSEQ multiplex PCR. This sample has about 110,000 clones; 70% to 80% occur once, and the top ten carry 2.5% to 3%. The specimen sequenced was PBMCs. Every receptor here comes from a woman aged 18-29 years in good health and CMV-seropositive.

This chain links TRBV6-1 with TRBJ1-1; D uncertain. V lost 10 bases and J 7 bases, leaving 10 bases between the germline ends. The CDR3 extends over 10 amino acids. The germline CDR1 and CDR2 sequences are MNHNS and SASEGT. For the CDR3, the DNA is TGTGCCACCCCTAGTAGTGAAGCTTTCTTT. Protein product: CATPSSEAFF.

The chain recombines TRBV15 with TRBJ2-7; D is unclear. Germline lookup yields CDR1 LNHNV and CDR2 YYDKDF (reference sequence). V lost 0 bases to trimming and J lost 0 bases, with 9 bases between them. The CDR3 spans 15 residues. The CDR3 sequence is CATSRDGGASYEQYF. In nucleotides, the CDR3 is TGTGCCACCAGCAGAGATGGCGGAGCCTCCTACGAGCAGTACTTC. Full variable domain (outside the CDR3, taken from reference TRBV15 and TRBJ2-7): DAMVIQNPRYQVTQFGKPVTLSCSQTLNHNVMYWYQQKSSQAPKLLFHYYDKDFNNEADTPDNFQSRRPNTSFCFLDIRSPGLGDTAMYLCATSRDGGASYEQYFGPGTRLTVT.

CDR3 nucleotide sequence: TGTGCCAGCATTATAGGGGGGGGAAAAGCTTTCTTT. This sequence encodes CASIIGGGKAFF. The rearrangement links TRBV28 to TRBJ1-1, with D possibly being TRBD1 (6 bases). Per the germline V gene, CDR1 is MDHEN and CDR2 is SYDVKM. The CDR3 covers 12 residues. Trimming removed 7 bases from V and 9 bases from J, with 15 bases in between.

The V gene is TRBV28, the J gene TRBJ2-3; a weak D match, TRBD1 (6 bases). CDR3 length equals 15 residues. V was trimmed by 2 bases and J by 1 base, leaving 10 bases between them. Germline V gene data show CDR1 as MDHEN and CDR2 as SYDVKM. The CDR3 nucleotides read TGTGCCAGCAGTTTAAACAGGGCGGGCACAGATACGCAGTATTTT. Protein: CASSLNRAGTDTQYF.

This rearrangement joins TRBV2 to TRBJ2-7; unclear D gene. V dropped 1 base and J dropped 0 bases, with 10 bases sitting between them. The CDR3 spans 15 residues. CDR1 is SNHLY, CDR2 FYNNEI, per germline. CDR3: CASSEVTESSYEQYF. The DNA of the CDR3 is TGTGCCAGCAGTGAAGTCACGGAGAGCTCCTACGAGCAGTACTTC.

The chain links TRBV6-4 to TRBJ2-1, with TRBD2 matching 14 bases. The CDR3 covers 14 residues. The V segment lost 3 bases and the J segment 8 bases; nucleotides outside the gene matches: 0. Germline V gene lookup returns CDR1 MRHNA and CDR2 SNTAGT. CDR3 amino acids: CASSEGLAGDEQFF. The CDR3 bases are TGTGCCAGCAGTGAGGGACTAGCGGGAGATGAGCAGTTCTTC.

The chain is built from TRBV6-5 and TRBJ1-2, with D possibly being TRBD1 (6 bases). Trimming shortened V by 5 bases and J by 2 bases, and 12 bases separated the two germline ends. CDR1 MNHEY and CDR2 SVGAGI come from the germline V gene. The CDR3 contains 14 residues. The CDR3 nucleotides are TGTGCCAGCAGTGCCAGGGGAGAGAACTATGGCTACACCTTC. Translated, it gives CASSARGENYGYTF.

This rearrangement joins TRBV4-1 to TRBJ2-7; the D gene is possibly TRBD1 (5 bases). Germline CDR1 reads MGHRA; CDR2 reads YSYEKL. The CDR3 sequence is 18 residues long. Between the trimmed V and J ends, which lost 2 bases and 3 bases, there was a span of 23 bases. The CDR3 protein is CASSQINFIGHGDYEQYF. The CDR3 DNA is TGCGCCAGCAGCCAAATAAACTTCATCGGACACGGAGACTACGAGCAGTACTTC.

The CDR3: CASSASPYEQYF. The CDR3 nucleotides read TGTGCCAGCAGTGCGAGTCCCTACGAGCAGTACTTC. The rearrangement joins TRBV6-1 to TRBJ2-7, with D unclear. V was cut by 4 bases and J by 2 bases, with 6 bases left in between. This CDR3 is built from 12 residues. Looked up from germline, CDR1 is MNHNS and CDR2 is SASEGT.

The CDR3 bases are TGTGCCAGCAGCTTAAGGGGAATAGCAGTACTGGCAGATACGCAGTATTTT. Residues: CASSLRGIAVLADTQYF. V and J are TRBV7-9 and TRBJ2-3; tentative D call: TRBD1 (5 bases). The V gene lost 2 bases and the J gene lost 4 bases, with 19 bases spanning the gap. Germline CDR1 is SEHNR and CDR2 is FQNEAQ (reference sequence). The CDR3 loop spans 17 amino acids.

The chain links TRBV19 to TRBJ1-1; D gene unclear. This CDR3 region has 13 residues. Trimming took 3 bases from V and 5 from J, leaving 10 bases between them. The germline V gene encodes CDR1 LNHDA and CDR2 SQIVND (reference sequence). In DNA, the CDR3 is TGTGCCAGTAGTATGGTCCTCAGAACTGAAGCTTTCTTT. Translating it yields CASSMVLRTEAFF.

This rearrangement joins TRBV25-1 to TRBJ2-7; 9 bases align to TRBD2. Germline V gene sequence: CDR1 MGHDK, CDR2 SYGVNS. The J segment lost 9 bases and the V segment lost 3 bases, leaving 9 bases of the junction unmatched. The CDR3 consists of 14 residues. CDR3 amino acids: CASSDSSGISRQYF. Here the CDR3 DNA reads TGTGCCAGCAGTGACTCTAGCGGGATAAGTCGGCAGTACTTC.

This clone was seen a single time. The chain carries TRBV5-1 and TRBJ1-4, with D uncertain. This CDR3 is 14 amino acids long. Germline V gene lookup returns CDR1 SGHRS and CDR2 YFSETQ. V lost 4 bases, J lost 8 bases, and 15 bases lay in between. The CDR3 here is CASSTDDLGEKLFF. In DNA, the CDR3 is TGCGCCAGCAGCACCGACGATCTGGGCGAAAAACTGTTTTTT.

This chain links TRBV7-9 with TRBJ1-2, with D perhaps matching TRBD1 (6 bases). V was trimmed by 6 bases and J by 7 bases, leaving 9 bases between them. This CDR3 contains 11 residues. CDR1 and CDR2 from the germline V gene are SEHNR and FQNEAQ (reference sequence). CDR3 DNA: TGTGCCAGCAGTTCAGGGGTTGGCTACACCTTC. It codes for CASSSGVGYTF.

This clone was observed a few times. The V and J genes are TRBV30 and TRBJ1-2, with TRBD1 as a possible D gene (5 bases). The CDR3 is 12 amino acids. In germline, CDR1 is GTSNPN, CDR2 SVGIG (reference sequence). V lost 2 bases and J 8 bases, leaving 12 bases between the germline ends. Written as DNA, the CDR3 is TGTGCCTGGAGTCCGGACATGGCGGGCTACACCTTC. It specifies CAWSPDMAGYTF.

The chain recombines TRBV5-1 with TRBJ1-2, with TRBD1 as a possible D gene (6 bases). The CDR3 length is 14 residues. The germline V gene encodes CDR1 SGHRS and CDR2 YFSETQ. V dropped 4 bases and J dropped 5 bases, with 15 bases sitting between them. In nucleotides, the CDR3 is TGCGCCAGCAGCCCCATCGGGAGGGGGTATGGCTACACCTTC. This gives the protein CASSPIGRGYGYTF.

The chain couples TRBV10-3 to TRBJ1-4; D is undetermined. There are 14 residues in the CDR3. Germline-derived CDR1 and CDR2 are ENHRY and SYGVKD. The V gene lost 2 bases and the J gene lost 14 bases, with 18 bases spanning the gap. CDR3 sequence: CAISEAYHPSQLFF. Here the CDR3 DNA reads TGTGCCATCAGTGAGGCATACCATCCTTCGCAGCTGTTTTTT.

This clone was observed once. CDR3 region: CASSLFSGLNTEAFF. In nucleotides, the CDR3 is TGTGCCAGCAGTTTATTTTCAGGGTTGAACACTGAAGCTTTCTTT. The rearrangement uses TRBV28 and TRBJ1-1, with D maybe TRBD1 (5 bases). Germline loops: CDR1 MDHEN, CDR2 SYDVKM. The ends were cut back, 1 base at V and 0 bases at J, with 9 bases in the middle. The CDR3 totals 15 residues.

The CDR3 DNA sequence: TGCAGCGCAGGGACCTACGAGCAGTACTTC. Amino acid sequence: CSAGTYEQYF. This chain joins TRBV20-1 and TRBJ2-7; perhaps TRBD1 as D (5 bases). The CDR3 is made up of 10 amino acids. CDR1 and CDR2 (germline): DFQATT, SNEGSKA (reference sequence).

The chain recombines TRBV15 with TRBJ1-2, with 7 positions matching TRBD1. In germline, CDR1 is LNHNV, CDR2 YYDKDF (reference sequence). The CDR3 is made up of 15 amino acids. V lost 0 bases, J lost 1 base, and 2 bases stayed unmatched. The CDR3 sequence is CATSREDRVNYGYTF. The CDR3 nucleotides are TGTGCCACCAGCAGAGAAGACAGGGTTAACTATGGCTACACCTTC.

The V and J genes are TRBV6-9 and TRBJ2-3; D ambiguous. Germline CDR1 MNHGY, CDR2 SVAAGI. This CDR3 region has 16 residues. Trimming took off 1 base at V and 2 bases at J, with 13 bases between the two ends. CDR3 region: CASSYCRRGATDTQYF. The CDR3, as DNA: TGTGCCAGCAGTTATTGCCGCCGAGGAGCCACAGATACGCAGTATTTT.

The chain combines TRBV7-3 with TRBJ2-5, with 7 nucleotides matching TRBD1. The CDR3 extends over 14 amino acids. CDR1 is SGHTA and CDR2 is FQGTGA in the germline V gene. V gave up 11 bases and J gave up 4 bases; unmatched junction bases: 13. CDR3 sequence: CACSRQGEGETQYF. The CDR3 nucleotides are TGTGCCTGCTCTCGACAGGGCGAGGGAGAGACCCAGTACTTC.

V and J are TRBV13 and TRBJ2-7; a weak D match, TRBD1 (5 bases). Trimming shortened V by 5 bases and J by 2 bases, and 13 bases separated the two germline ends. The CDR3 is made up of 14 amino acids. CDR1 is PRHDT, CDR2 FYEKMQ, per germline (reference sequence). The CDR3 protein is CASSLRTPTYEQYF. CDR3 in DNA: TGTGCCAGCAGCCTGCGGACACCAACCTACGAGCAGTACTTC.

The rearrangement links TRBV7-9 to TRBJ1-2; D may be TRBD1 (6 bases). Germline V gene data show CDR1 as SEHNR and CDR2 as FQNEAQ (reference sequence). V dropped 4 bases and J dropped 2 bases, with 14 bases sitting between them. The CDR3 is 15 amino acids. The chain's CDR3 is CASSSPVTGNYGYTF. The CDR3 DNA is TGTGCCAGCAGCTCCCCTGTGACAGGAAACTATGGCTACACCTTC.

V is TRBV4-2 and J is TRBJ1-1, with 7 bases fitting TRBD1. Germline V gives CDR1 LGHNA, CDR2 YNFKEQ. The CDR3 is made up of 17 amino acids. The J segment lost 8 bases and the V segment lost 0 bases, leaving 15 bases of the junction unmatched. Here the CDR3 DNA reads TGTGCCAGCAGCCAAGAAAGAGGGGGCAGGGAGAGGAGCGAAGCTTTCTTT. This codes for CASSQERGGRERSEAFF.